This T cell receptor beta chain came from a study of OX40 agonist ivuxolimab in advanced cancers. The wider study: Each dose-escalation patient presented with hepatocellular carcinoma, melanoma, renal cell or head and neck cancer. Averaging roughly 60 years in age, with a range of roughly 20 to 79, the cohort was approximately 84% male. Two cutaneous melanoma patients and one hepatocellular carcinoma patient, three in all, had partial responses.

This clone was detected only a few times. Generated by immunoSEQ multiplex PCR, the TCRdb table keeps only in-frame clones and is missing some. Of around 80,000 clones in the sample, 70% to 85% were seen once. Cycle 7 day 1, cycle 4 day 1, and baseline were the timepoints at which blood was sampled. Looked up from germline, CDR1 is MNHEY and CDR2 is SVGAGI. Trimming pared 3 bases from V and 5 bases from J, leaving 10 bases between. The CDR3 totals 13 residues. Here the sequenced sample was CD4+ or CD8+ T cells sorted from blood, taken in a trial of the OX40 agonist ivuxolimab. This receptor was taken from an adult with an advanced solid tumor such as melanoma, head and neck, liver or kidney cancer. The chain recombines TRBV6-5 with TRBJ2-5; D possibly uses TRBD1 or TRBD2 (5 bases each). CDR3 in amino acids: CASSYPGTETQYF. Written as DNA, the CDR3 is TGTGCCAGCAGTTATCCAGGGACGGAGACCCAGTACTTC.